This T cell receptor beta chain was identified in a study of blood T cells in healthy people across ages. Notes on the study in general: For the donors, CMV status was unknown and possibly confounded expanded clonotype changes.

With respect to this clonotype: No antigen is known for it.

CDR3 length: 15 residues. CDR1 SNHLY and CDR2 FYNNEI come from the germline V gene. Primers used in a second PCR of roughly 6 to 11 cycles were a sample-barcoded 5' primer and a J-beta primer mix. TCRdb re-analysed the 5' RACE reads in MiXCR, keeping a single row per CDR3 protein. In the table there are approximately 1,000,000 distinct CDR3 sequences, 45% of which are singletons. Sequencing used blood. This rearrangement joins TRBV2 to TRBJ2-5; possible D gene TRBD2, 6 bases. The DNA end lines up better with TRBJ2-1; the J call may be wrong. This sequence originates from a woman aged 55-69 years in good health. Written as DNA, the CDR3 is TGTGCCAGCAGTGAAGTGGAGGGGCAGGCCGGGAACCAGTTCTTC. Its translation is CASSEVEGQAGNQFF.